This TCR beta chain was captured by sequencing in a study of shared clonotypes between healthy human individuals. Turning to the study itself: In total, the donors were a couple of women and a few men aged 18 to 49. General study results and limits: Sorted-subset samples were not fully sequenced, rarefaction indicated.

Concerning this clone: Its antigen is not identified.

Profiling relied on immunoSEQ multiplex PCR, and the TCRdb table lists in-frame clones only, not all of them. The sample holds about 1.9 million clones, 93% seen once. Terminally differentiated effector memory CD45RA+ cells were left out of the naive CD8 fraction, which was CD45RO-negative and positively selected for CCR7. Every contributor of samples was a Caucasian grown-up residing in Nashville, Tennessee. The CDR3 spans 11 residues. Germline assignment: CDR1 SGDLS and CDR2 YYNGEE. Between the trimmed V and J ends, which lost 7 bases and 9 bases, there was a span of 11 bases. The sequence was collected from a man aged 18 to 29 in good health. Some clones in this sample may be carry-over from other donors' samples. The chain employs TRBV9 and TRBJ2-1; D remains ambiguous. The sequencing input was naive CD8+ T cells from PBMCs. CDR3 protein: CASGPRPEQFF. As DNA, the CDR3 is TGTGCCAGCGGCCCACGACCTGAGCAGTTCTTC.